This passage covers 31 T cell receptor beta chains from one sample sequenced in a study of regulatory T cells in long-lasting Graves disease (dated by TCRdb to the early 2020s). The method behind the library was multiplex PCR. The run used an Illumina HiSeq 4000. TCR beta libraries were built with iRepertoire HTBI primers and Arm-PCR amplification of CDR3 regions. The public reads were run again by TCRdb, first through fastp at Q25 and then through MiXCR, and only productive beta chains were kept. Rows are combined by CDR3 protein, so each entry shows the most common genes and DNA. The sample table contains 310,000 or so distinct CDR3 sequences; only one count was recorded for more than 20% of them. The top ten constitute roughly 50% of the sample. The intended sense of this specimen's time point label: persistent/refractory GD, antithyroid drugs over 5 years with positive TRAb. For both TCR sequencing and RNA sequencing, RNA was extracted from PBMCs in TRIzol.

This specimen consisted of peripheral blood mononuclear cells (PBMCs), obtained when the disease was refractory, from a patient treated with antithyroid drugs. The receptors shown here come from a female donor with Graves disease.

This clonotype occurred a few times. The chain joins TRBV13 to TRBJ2-7, with 7 bases aligning to TRBD2. Germline loops: CDR1 PRHDT, CDR2 FYEKMQ (reference sequence). This CDR3 spans 15 amino acids. V was clipped by 1 base and J by 2 bases; unmatched bases: 5. The CDR3 loop is CASSLESGRTYEQYF. The CDR3 coding sequence is TGTGCCAGCAGCTTAGAGTCCGGGAGGACCTACGAGCAGTACTTC.

The chain recombines TRBV27 with TRBJ1-5; possibly TRBD1 for D (6 bases). Germline loops: CDR1 MNHEY, CDR2 SMNVEV (reference sequence). The CDR3 loop spans 16 amino acids. Trimming shortened V by 2 bases and J by 0 bases, and 11 bases separated the two germline ends. The CDR3 region has the DNA TGTGCCAGCAGTTTAGGGGGGGGCAGTAGCAATCAGCCCCAGCATTTT. Translated, it gives CASSLGGGSSNQPQHF.

The chain joins TRBV20-1 to TRBJ2-3; D perhaps matches TRBD2 (5 bases). V gave up 3 bases and J gave up 6 bases, with 16 bases separating them. The CDR3 runs 14 residues. Germline V gene data show CDR1 as DFQATT and CDR2 as SNEGSKA (reference sequence). CDR3 bases: TGCAGTGCTAGGGGAGACGGACCTCAGGATACGCAGTATTTT. Translation: CSARGDGPQDTQYF.

The chain is built from TRBV20-1 and TRBJ2-1, with D tentatively TRBD1 (5 bases). V gave up 2 bases and J gave up 7 bases, with 9 bases separating them. CDR1 is DFQATT, CDR2 SNEGSKA, per germline (reference sequence). This CDR3 spans 12 amino acids. The CDR3, as DNA: TGCAGTGCTAGACACAGGTTTAATGAGCAGTTCTTC. The encoded protein is CSARHRFNEQFF.

This clonotype has only a few counts. This rearrangement joins TRBV18 to TRBJ2-7; 7 bases fit TRBD2. The ends lost 3 bases at V and 5 bases at J; junction bases unmatched: 4. The CDR3 is made up of 13 amino acids. Looked up from germline, CDR1 is KGHSH and CDR2 is LQKENI. The chain's CDR3 is CASSPAGRDEQYF. The CDR3 DNA is TGTGCCAGCTCACCCGCAGGGAGGGACGAGCAGTACTTC. Filled out from reference TRBV18 and TRBJ2-7, the complete variable domain reads NAGVMQNPRHLVRRRGQEARLRCSPMKGHSHVYWYRQLPEEGLKFMVYLQKENIIDESGMPKERFSAEFPKEGPSILRIQQVVRGDSAAYFCASSPAGRDEQYFGPGTRLTVT.

This clonotype turned up a few times. The gene calls are TRBV28 and TRBJ2-1, with no clear D. The CDR3 contains 14 residues. Deletions cut 3 bases from V and 9 bases from J, with 15 bases between. Germline values: CDR1 MDHEN, CDR2 SYDVKM. CDR3 bases: TGTGCCAGCAGTTTCTGGTATAGCTTGGCTGAGCAGTTCTTC. Its translation is CASSFWYSLAEQFF.

This clonotype was seen many times. This chain links TRBV18 with TRBJ1-1; the D is unclear. From germline, CDR1 is KGHSH and CDR2 LQKENI. CDR3 length: 13 amino acids. Trimming removed 5 bases from V and 1 base from J, with 8 bases in between. CDR3 protein: CASSSDGNTEAFF. CDR3 coding DNA: TGTGCCAGCTCATCCGACGGGAACACTGAAGCTTTCTTT. The full variable domain, completed using reference TRBV18 and TRBJ1-1, is NAGVMQNPRHLVRRRGQEARLRCSPMKGHSHVYWYRQLPEEGLKFMVYLQKENIIDESGMPKERFSAEFPKEGPSILRIQQVVRGDSAAYFCASSSDGNTEAFFGQGTRLTVV.

V usage is TRBV28 and J usage is TRBJ1-1; perhaps TRBD1 as D (5 bases). The CDR3 has 14 amino acids. Per the germline V gene, CDR1 is MDHEN and CDR2 is SYDVKM. Trimming stripped 8 bases from V and 5 bases from J, with 18 bases between. In nucleotides, the CDR3 is TGTGCCAGCGAAATCGGGGGGGATATGACTGAAGCTTTCTTT. It translates to CASEIGGDMTEAFF.

This chain's CDR3 is CASSLSGRRDEQYF. The CDR3 DNA sequence: TGTGCCAGCAGCTTGAGCGGGAGGCGGGACGAGCAGTACTTC. The chain is built from TRBV7-9 and TRBJ2-7; 9 positions agree with TRBD2. J was trimmed by 5 bases and V by 3 bases; bases with no gene match: 5. The CDR3 has 14 residues. Germline values: CDR1 SEHNR, CDR2 FQNEAQ (reference sequence).

Ten or more counts support this clonotype. The chain couples TRBV20-1 to TRBJ2-5, with a tentative D call TRBD1 (5 bases). Germline values: CDR1 DFQATT, CDR2 SNEGSKA (reference sequence). The CDR3 covers 13 residues. V lost 4 bases, J lost 3 bases, and 12 bases lay in between. The CDR3 region has the DNA TGCAGTGCTAACCTGGGGCTAAAAGAGACCCAGTACTTC. It yields the protein CSANLGLKETQYF.

This clonotype was found a few times. The V call is TRBV12-5, the J call TRBJ1-5, with 8 bases fitting TRBD1. The CDR3 covers 14 residues. Germline V lookup: CDR1 LGHNT, CDR2 FRNRAP. The ends lost 6 bases at V and 5 bases at J; junction bases unmatched: 6. This chain's CDR3 is CASGQGARHQPQHF. Here the CDR3 DNA reads TGTGCTAGTGGCCAGGGGGCCCGACATCAGCCCCAGCATTTT.

A remark on this clonotype: Given a far larger clone just one base away, this is likely a sequencing read error. The conserved closing phenylalanine or tryptophan is absent in this CDR3, likely reflecting a read error. The rearrangement links TRBV11-1 to TRBJ2-7; 7 bases fit TRBD1. Unmatched junction bases numbered 1, after V lost 0 bases and J lost 2 bases. Germline V gene lookup returns CDR1 SGHAT and CDR2 FQDESV (reference sequence). This CDR3 has 14 amino acids. The CDR3 is CASSLAGQTYEQYL. In DNA form, the CDR3 reads TGTGCCAGCAGCTTAGCGGGACAGACCTACGAGCAGTACCTC.

The CDR3 DNA follows: TGTGCCATCAGTTCCAGCGGAACAGTTAGCTCCTACGAGCAGTACTTC. Translating gives CAISSSGTVSSYEQYF. The chain carries TRBV10-3 and TRBJ2-7, with a weak D call TRBD2 (5 bases). Trimming left V 5 bases short and J 0 bases short, with 17 bases between. Germline CDR1 ENHRY, CDR2 SYGVKD. The CDR3 is 16 amino acids.

This clonotype was counted a few times. This rearrangement joins TRBV7-9 to TRBJ1-2, with D hard to call. V was shortened by 4 bases and J by 3 bases, with 12 bases between the two germline ends. The germline CDR1 and CDR2 sequences are SEHNR and FQNEAQ (reference sequence). This CDR3 is 14 amino acids long. The CDR3 loop is CASSWPTDDYGYTF. The DNA of the CDR3 is TGTGCCAGCAGCTGGCCGACTGACGACTATGGCTACACCTTC.

A word on this clonotype: The CDR3 does not end in the conserved phenylalanine or tryptophan, so this is likely a read error. This rearrangement joins TRBV30 to TRBJ1-1; D unclear. CDR1 GTSNPN and CDR2 SVGIG come from the germline V gene (reference sequence). V shed 8 bases and J shed 4 bases, with 14 bases lying between them. The CDR3 length is 12 residues. The CDR3 DNA is TGTGCCAGGGCGAAGGTTGGCACTGAAGCTTTCTCT. Translating gives CARAKVGTEAFS.

Only a few counts were recorded for this clonotype. This rearrangement joins TRBV5-1 to TRBJ1-2, with a weak D call TRBD1 (6 bases). Germline CDR1 reads SGHRS; CDR2 reads YFSETQ. Trimming removed 0 bases at V and 4 bases at J, with 13 bases between. There are 15 residues in the CDR3. The CDR3 loop is CASSLDSLQGYGYTF. The CDR3 nucleotides are TGCGCCAGCAGCTTGGATAGTCTACAGGGCTATGGCTACACCTTC.

This clonotype was seen many times. The CDR3 is CASSLRAGEKLFF. The CDR3 DNA is TGTGCCAGCAGTTTAAGGGCGGGTGAAAAACTGTTTTTT. The chain has TRBV28 and TRBJ1-4, with D unresolved. In germline, CDR1 is MDHEN, CDR2 SYDVKM. V was shortened by 2 bases and J by 7 bases, with 8 bases between the two germline ends. The CDR3 extends over 13 amino acids.

This clonotype was detected many times. The rearrangement uses TRBV9 and TRBJ1-4; tentatively, D is TRBD1 (5 bases). The germline CDR1 and CDR2 sequences are SGDLS and YYNGEE. The V end lost 0 bases, the J end lost 5 bases, and 8 bases lay between the germline ends. CDR3 size: 14 residues. CDR3 residues: CASSVGGENEKLFF. The CDR3, as DNA: TGTGCCAGCAGCGTAGGAGGGGAGAATGAAAAACTGTTTTTT.

This clonotype has a handful of counts. V is TRBV7-2 and J is TRBJ2-7; D not resolved. The CDR3 runs 12 residues. Germline assignment: CDR1 SGHTA and CDR2 FQGNSA. V lost 2 bases and J lost 3, with 5 bases in between. DNA of the CDR3: TGTGCCAGCAGCTTAACACGCTACGAGCAGTACTTC. Amino acids: CASSLTRYEQYF.

This clonotype was detected a few times. The chain recombines TRBV7-9 with TRBJ2-5; D is perhaps TRBD1 or TRBD2 (5 bases each). This CDR3 spans 16 amino acids. Trimming cost V 3 bases and J 5 bases, with 19 bases left between them. Per germline, CDR1 SEHNR and CDR2 FQNEAQ (reference sequence). CDR3 region: CASSFPRGRLGETQYF. CDR3 in DNA: TGTGCCAGCAGCTTCCCCCGGGGCAGGCTGGGGGAGACCCAGTACTTC.

The chain links TRBV6-2 or TRBV6-3 to TRBJ2-7, with TRBD1 identical over 8 bases. Germline V gives CDR1 MNHEY, CDR2 SVGEGT. The CDR3 loop spans 15 amino acids. Trimming took 6 bases from V and 2 from J; bases not matched to a gene: 9. The DNA for the CDR3 is TGTGCCAGCAGCTACAAGGACAGGGCAGCCTACGAGCAGTACTTC. Amino acid sequence: CASSYKDRAAYEQYF.

The chain is built from TRBV7-9 and TRBJ2-1; D possibly corresponds to TRBD1 (5 bases). The germline gives CDR1 SEHNR, CDR2 FQNEAQ (reference sequence). V was cut by 0 bases and J by 1 base, with 25 bases left in between. The CDR3 is 21 residues long. The CDR3 bases are TGTGCCAGCAGCTTAGCTTCTAGGGTTGGCAATACAGGACGTTCCTACAATGAGCAGTTCTTC. It yields the protein CASSLASRVGNTGRSYNEQFF.

The chain uses TRBV27 and TRBJ2-6; no reliable D call. This CDR3 spans 15 amino acids. Looked up from germline, CDR1 is MNHEY and CDR2 is SMNVEV (reference sequence). With 4 bases removed from V and 4 bases from J, the gap between germline ends came to 11 bases. CDR3 loop: CASSSPQTGANVLTF. The DNA for the CDR3 is TGTGCCAGCAGTTCCCCACAGACAGGGGCCAACGTCCTGACTTTC.

This clonotype was picked up a small number of times. V is TRBV6-1 and J is TRBJ2-7, with 9 bases lining up with TRBD2. CDR1 MNHNS and CDR2 SASEGT come from the germline V gene. This CDR3 contains 13 residues. The V segment lost 6 bases and the J segment 4 bases; nucleotides outside the gene matches: 4. The chain's CDR3 is CASRIGLAYEQYF. The CDR3 DNA is TGTGCCAGCAGAATCGGACTAGCGTACGAGCAGTACTTC.

This clonotype has only a few counts. The chain is built from TRBV7-9 and TRBJ2-2; TRBD1 matches at 7 bases. Looked up from germline, CDR1 is SEHNR and CDR2 is FQNEAQ (reference sequence). This CDR3 contains 16 residues. V shed 5 bases and J 4 bases; nucleotides not matched to a gene: 10. CDR3 region: CASSPGTAMFTGELFF. In nucleotides, the CDR3 is TGTGCCAGCAGCCCCGGGACAGCCATGTTCACCGGGGAGCTGTTTTTT.

Details on this clonotype: This sequence may be a read error, since a much larger clone differs from it by one base. This rearrangement joins TRBV19 to TRBJ1-5; 8 nucleotides line up with TRBD1. CDR1 is LNHDA and CDR2 is SQIVND in the germline V gene (reference sequence). The CDR3 totals 16 residues. The CDR3 DNA sequence: TGTGCCAGCGTCGGACAGGGCCTATATAGCAATCGGCCCCAGCATTTT. Encoded protein: CASVGQGLYSNRPQHF.

The chain carries TRBV20-1 and TRBJ1-1; no reliable D call. Trimming took off 0 bases at V and 11 bases at J, with 16 bases between the two ends. In germline, CDR1 is DFQATT, CDR2 SNEGSKA (reference sequence). The CDR3 is made up of 13 amino acids. The DNA for the CDR3 is TGCAGTGCTAGAGATGGTACTTTCGGAAGGGCTTTCTTT. It translates to CSARDGTFGRAFF.

This clonotype came up once. One base away lies a much larger clone, so this may be a sequencing read error. The chain combines TRBV9 with TRBJ2-5, with 12 positions matching TRBD2. The CDR3 loop spans 15 amino acids. From germline, CDR1 is SGDLS and CDR2 YYNGEE. This CDR3 is CASSGLAGSQETQCF. The DNA for the CDR3 is TGTGCCAGCAGTGGACTAGCGGGGTCACAAGAGACCCAGTGCTTC.

This clonotype was seen a handful of times. The chain employs TRBV7-9 and TRBJ1-2; D gene ambiguous. The CDR3 has 14 residues. V lost 2 bases, J lost 8 bases, and 15 bases lay in between. Germline assignment: CDR1 SEHNR and CDR2 FQNEAQ (reference sequence). CDR3 region: CASSLPAAQSGYTF. CDR3 DNA: TGTGCCAGCAGCTTACCGGCAGCCCAGTCGGGCTACACCTTC.

The V gene is TRBV30, the J gene TRBJ2-5; D call uncertain. This CDR3 has 13 residues. V shed 0 bases and J shed 1 base, with 6 bases lying between them. Germline CDR1 reads GTSNPN; CDR2 reads SVGIG (reference sequence). CDR3: CAWSVGGQETQYF. The DNA of the CDR3 is TGTGCCTGGAGTGTGGGCGGCCAAGAGACCCAGTACTTC.

A word on this clonotype: A much larger clone is a single base away; this may be a read error. The V gene is TRBV7-3, the J gene TRBJ2-6, with TRBD1 as a possible D gene (6 bases). This CDR3 region has 16 residues. Per germline, CDR1 SGHTA and CDR2 FQGTGA. In DNA form, the CDR3 reads TGTGCCAGCAGCTTAACGGGGGCCTCTGGGGCCAACGCCCTGACTTTC. Protein sequence: CASSLTGASGANALTF. Variable domain in full (rest from reference TRBV7-3 and TRBJ2-6): GAGVSQTPSNKVTEKGKYVELRCDPISGHTALYWYRQSLGQGPEFLIYFQGTGAADDSGLPNDRFFAVRPEGSVSTLKIQRTERGDSAVYLCASSLTGASGANALTFGAGSRLTVL.